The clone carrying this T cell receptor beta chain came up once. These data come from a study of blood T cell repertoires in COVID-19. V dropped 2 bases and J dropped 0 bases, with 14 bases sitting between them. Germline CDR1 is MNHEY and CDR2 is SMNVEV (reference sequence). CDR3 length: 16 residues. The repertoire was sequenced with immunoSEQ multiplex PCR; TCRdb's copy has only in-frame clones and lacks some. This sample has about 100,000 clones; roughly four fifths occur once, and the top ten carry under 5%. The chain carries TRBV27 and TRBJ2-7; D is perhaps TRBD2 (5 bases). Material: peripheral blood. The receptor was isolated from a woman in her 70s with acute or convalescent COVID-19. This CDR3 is CASSLVGSLGSYEQYF. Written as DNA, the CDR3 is TGTGCCAGCAGTTTAGTGGGGAGTCTAGGCTCCTACGAGCAGTACTTC.